This T cell receptor beta chain comes out of a study of T cell responses to AZD1222 COVID-19 vaccine. Per germline, CDR1 MNHEY and CDR2 SMNVEV (reference sequence). The V and J ends lost 3 bases and 1 base respectively, with 21 bases between them. The CDR3 is 19 residues long. Libraries were prepared by immunoSEQ multiplex PCR; TCRdb keeps only in-frame clonotypes and omits some of them. The table shows around 160,000 clones, with 90% to 95% occurring only once. The sample consisted of peripheral blood, taken on day 0 of AZD1222 vaccination. The receptor was isolated from an adult in good health. The chain links TRBV27 to TRBJ2-2; D may be TRBD1 or TRBD2 (7 bases each). The CDR3 bases are TGTGCCAGCAGTTTCCGAATTTATCGGGGGGACAGGAACACCGGGGAGCTGTTTTTT. Translated, it gives CASSFRIYRGDRNTGELFF.